This T cell receptor beta chain was obtained from a study of vaccination effects on CD4 cells after COVID-19. On the study more broadly: ViraFEST expansion of antigen-specific CD4+ T cells with viral peptide pools preceded sequencing. A couple of convalescent pre-vaccine samples were taken 142 and 148 days post-diagnosis.

General study findings and limits: Late post-vaccination, clones induced by infection and those induced by vaccine underwent marked clonal contraction.

Assay: immunoSEQ multiplex PCR; the TCRdb copy retains only in-frame clones and omits some. This table has 40,000 to 60,000 clones, 74% appearing once. Isolating CD4+ T cells followed less than 11 days of culture. A word on this clone: The antigen remains undetermined.

This CDR3 comprises 15 residues. V shed 3 bases and J shed 3 bases, with 11 bases lying between them. Germline V CDR1 and CDR2: KGHDR, SFDVKD. The receptor's source is a human donor who had a prior SARS-CoV-2 infection. The chain couples TRBV24-1 to TRBJ2-1; D is unresolved. The source material was CD4+ T cells from PBMCs cultured without peptide, sampled before COVID-19 vaccination. CDR3 nucleotides: TGTGCCACCAGTGATCCCCGAGCTGTCTACAATGAGCAGTTCTTC. Protein: CATSDPRAVYNEQFF.